This record covers a single TCR beta chain. The study ran its PCR with 60 Vbeta and 13 Jbeta primers. Measured with immunoSEQ multiplex PCR; TCRdb has only the in-frame clones, and not every one. The repertoire holds around 92,000 clones, around 80% seen once, with over 2% in the top ten. Germline values: CDR1 MNHEY, CDR2 SVGAGI. V shed 2 bases, J shed 7 bases, and the junction held 6 bases outside the gene matches. The CDR3 consists of 14 residues. This sample was taken from a study of cytomegalovirus exposure and HLA in healthy donors. V is TRBV6-5 and J is TRBJ2-7; 9 nucleotides match TRBD1. Sequenced material: PBMCs. The TCR originated in a man between 18 and 29 years old in good health and CMV-seronegative. The CDR3 loop reads CASSYVQGAEEQYF. Written as DNA, the CDR3 is TGTGCCAGCAGTTACGTACAGGGGGCTGAGGAGCAGTACTTC.